These T cell receptor beta chains were read from a single sample in a study of neurological immune-mediated disorders. TCRdb re-called the 5' RACE reads with MiXCR, one entry per CDR3 protein. The sample lists 25,000 to 40,000 distinct CDR3 sequences, about 1.4% seen once, with about 9% in the top ten. The sequenced material came from PBMCs. These receptors all stem from a woman between 25 and 40 years old with multiple sclerosis. CDR3s include the opening cysteine and the closing phenylalanine or tryptophan. D genes are given only for firm matches. Clone size, where shown, is once, few, many, or a class for clones that have expanded.

j_call	d_call	clone_size	v_call	cdr3_aa	cdr3_nt
TRBJ1-2	TRBD1	many	TRBV6-5	CASSYSTGGDYGYTF	TGTGCCAGCAGTTACTCCACAGGGGGCGACTATGGCTACACCTTC
TRBJ1-5	.	many	TRBV7-2	CASSLEFGEGNQPQHF	TGTGCCAGCAGCTTAGAGTTTGGGGAGGGCAATCAGCCCCAGCATTTT
TRBJ1-4	TRBD1	many	TRBV7-7	CASSQDRGSEKLFF	TGTGCCAGCAGCCAGGACAGGGGGAGTGAAAAACTGTTTTTT
TRBJ2-1	.	many	TRBV7-9	CASSLGESGHNEQFF	TGTGCCAGCAGCTTAGGGGAGAGTGGCCACAATGAGCAGTTCTTC
TRBJ1-3	TRBD1	medium-sized	TRBV12-3/TRBV12-4	CASSLGTGGNTIYF	TGTGCCAGCAGTTTGGGGACAGGGGGAAACACCATATATTTT
TRBJ1-3	.	.	TRBV3-1	CASSPRIGNTIYF	TGTGCCAGCAGCCCCCGGATAGGAAACACCATATATTTT
TRBJ1-5	.	many	TRBV20-1	CSARAEQGSNQPQHF	TGCAGTGCTAGAGCGGAACAGGGTAGCAATCAGCCCCAGCATTTT
TRBJ2-1	TRBD2	many	TRBV6-2/TRBV6-3	CASRQTGGAGNEQFF	TGTGCCAGCCGTCAAACCGGGGGGGCCGGGAATGAGCAGTTCTTC
TRBJ1-5	TRBD1	many	TRBV20-1	CSTDRGNQPQHF	TGCAGTACGGACAGGGGCAATCAGCCCCAGCATTTT
TRBJ1-1	.	many	TRBV9	CASSVDGLEAFF	TGTGCCAGCAGCGTAGATGGCCTTGAAGCTTTCTTT
TRBJ2-5	.	many	TRBV6-6	CASSYTETQYF	TGTGCCAGCAGTTACACAGAGACCCAGTACTTC